The rows below give T cell receptor beta chains drawn from one sample of a study of Graves' ophthalmopathy and Graves' hyperthyroidism. TCRdb itself ran the multiplex PCR reads through MiXCR, one entry per CDR3 protein. The table has some 360,000 distinct CDR3 sequences, approximately 18% seen once; the top ten hold 2.4%. The specimen sequenced was peripheral blood. The origin of the receptors is an adult woman with stable Graves' hyperthyroidism. CDR3s include the opening cysteine and the closing phenylalanine or tryptophan. A D gene is named only where the DNA matches it firmly. Expanded clones are given a class, and other clones once, few, many or no size at all.

TRBD2 | TRBJ2-5 | many | TRBV28 | TGTGCCAGCAGTTCGGAGCTTGTAGCGGGAGCCCAAGAGACCCAGTACTTC | CASSSELVAGAQETQYF
TRBD1 | TRBJ2-7 | few | TRBV28 | TGTGCCAGCAGTTTTCCCTCGCCAGGGGGCGAAACCTACGAGCAGTACTTC | CASSFPSPGGETYEQYF
- | TRBJ1-1 | many | TRBV20-1 | TGCAGATTGATAGAACTAAAGGTGGGAACTGAAGCTTTCTTT | CRLIELKVGTEAFF
- | TRBJ1-1 | - | TRBV12-3/TRBV12-4 | TGTGCCAGCAGTTTCCTCAGGGGACGAGGGCCGCCTGAAGCTTTCTTT | CASSFLRGRGPPEAFF
- | TRBJ1-1 | many | TRBV28 | TGTGCCAGCAGTCCCCCTGGGGCCCTTCAAGCTTTCTTT | CASSPPGALQAFF
TRBD2 | TRBJ2-5 | many | TRBV30 | TGTGCCGGGACTACCCTAGGAGAGACCCAGTACTTC | CAGTTLGETQYF
TRBD1 | TRBJ1-2 | many | TRBV12-3/TRBV12-4 | TGTGCCAGCAGTACGGGGGCAGGGGGCAATGGCTACACCTTC | CASSTGAGGNGYTF
- | TRBJ2-5 | - | TRBV7-6 | TGTGCCAGCAGCACCGCCGGGACCCAAGGAGAGACCCAGTACTTC | CASSTAGTQGETQYF
TRBD1 | TRBJ2-5 | many | TRBV10-1 | TGCGCCCGCGACAGGGGGCGGGAAGAGACCCAGTACTTC | CARDRGREETQYF
- | TRBJ1-2 | many | TRBV28 | TGTGCCAGCAGTTTTCGGGACCAGAGGACCTATGGCTACACCTTC | CASSFRDQRTYGYTF
- | TRBJ2-3 | many | TRBV28 | TGTGCCGCGGGACACACAGATACGCAGTATTTT | CAAGHTDTQYF
TRBD1 | TRBJ1-1 | - | TRBV7-2 | TGTGCCAGCAGACCAGGGGGGCGGTTGGACACTGAAGCTTTCTTT | CASRPGGRLDTEAFF
- | TRBJ2-7 | - | TRBV13 | TGTGCCAGCAGCTCGCTGGGACAAGCTGGCGAGCAGTACTTC | CASSSLGQAGEQYF
TRBD2 | TRBJ2-7 | - | TRBV19 | TGTGCCAGTAGTATATCTGCGGGAGTAGCTCACGAGCAGTACTTC | CASSISAGVAHEQYF
TRBD1 | TRBJ1-5 | many | TRBV2 | TGTGCCAGCAGTGAATCAGGGGGGGATCAGCCCCAGCATTTT | CASSESGGDQPQHF
- | TRBJ2-7 | many | TRBV7-9 | TGTGCCAGCAGCTCCTCTCCTACCAAGAGCTCCTACGAGCAGTACTTC | CASSSSPTKSSYEQYF
TRBD1 | TRBJ2-7 | - | TRBV12-3/TRBV12-4 | TGTGCCAGCAGCAAACGGACAGGGAATTACGAGCAGTACTTC | CASSKRTGNYEQYF
TRBD1 | TRBJ1-2 | many | TRBV6-5 | TGTGCCAGCAGTTTCGGACAGGGATGGGGCTACACCTTC | CASSFGQGWGYTF
TRBD2 | TRBJ2-7 | many | TRBV6-5 | TGTGCCAGCAGTCTCCTCGGGACTAGCTTCTACGAGCAGTACTTC | CASSLLGTSFYEQYF
TRBD1 | TRBJ1-1 | - | TRBV18 | TGTGCCAGCTCACCTCCGGACAGGCAAAACACTGAAGCTTTCTTT | CASSPPDRQNTEAFF
TRBD2 | TRBJ2-5 | many | TRBV20-1 | TGCAGTGCTACTCCGGCGGGAGGGGGGGGGACCCAGTACTTC | CSATPAGGGGTQYF
- | TRBJ2-7 | many | TRBV28 | TGTGCCAGCAGCCGGACGGGTAGTCTTGGCGACGAGCAGTACTTC | CASSRTGSLGDEQYF
TRBD2 | TRBJ2-7 | many | TRBV13 | TGTGCCAGCAGCTTAGGCCCACTAGCGGGACCCCTTTACGAGCAGTACTTC | CASSLGPLAGPLYEQYF
- | TRBJ2-4 | many | TRBV6-1 | TGTGCCAGCAGCCACACGTTCACCAAAAACATTCAGTACTTC | CASSHTFTKNIQYF
TRBD1 | TRBJ1-2 | many | TRBV3-1 | TGTGCCAGCAGCGACCGGGACAGGACCTACACCTTC | CASSDRDRTYTF
- | TRBJ2-4 | - | TRBV28 | TGTGCCAGCAGTTTTGAGGCTACCAAAAACATTAAGTACTTC | CASSFEATKNIKYF
TRBD1 | TRBJ1-1 | many | TRBV12-3/TRBV12-4 | TGTGCCAGCAGGCAGGGGGCGGGAACTGAAGCTTTCTTT | CASRQGAGTEAFF
- | TRBJ2-4 | few | TRBV9 | TGTGCCAGCAGCGCCGTCAGGCCACAAGCCAAAAACATTAAGTACTTC | CASSAVRPQAKNIKYF